These 6 T cell receptor beta chains were all obtained from the same sample, sequenced in a study of CD4 T cells in relation to SARS-CoV-2 and coronaviruses. Before the COVID-19 pandemic, during about 2011-2019, CD4+ T cells were taken from unexposed donors. CD4+ T cells were isolated from the cells after around 11 days of culture. The assay was immunoSEQ multiplex PCR, and TCRdb's table has in-frame clones only and misses some. Of some 15,000 clones in the sample, 78% were seen once. These receptors have no known antigen. Sequenced: CD4+ T cells from PBMCs, cultured in vitro. Receptor source: a human donor in good health.

This chain uses TRBV15 with TRBJ1-1; D gene uncertain. The ends were cut back, 1 base at V and 4 bases at J, with 7 bases in the middle. CDR1 is LNHNV, CDR2 YYDKDF, per germline (reference sequence). This CDR3 is built from 13 residues. The chain's CDR3 is CATSRVRGTEAFF. In nucleotides, the CDR3 is TGTGCCACCAGCAGAGTCCGAGGCACTGAAGCTTTCTTT.

This chain links TRBV11-2 with TRBJ1-1; possibly TRBD1 for D (5 bases). V was pared by 1 base and J by 0 bases, with 6 bases between. The CDR3 runs to 14 residues. Germline-derived CDR1 and CDR2 are SGHAT and FQNNGV. DNA of the CDR3: TGTGCCAGCAGCTTAGGGGGCGTGAACACTGAAGCTTTCTTT. Translated: CASSLGGVNTEAFF.

The chain employs TRBV6-6 and TRBJ2-5; no clear D gene. Germline V lookup: CDR1 MNHNY, CDR2 SVGAGI (reference sequence). The CDR3 has 13 amino acids. Trimming stripped 6 bases from V and 0 bases from J, with 8 bases between. CDR3 loop: CASRGLHQETQYF. CDR3 coding DNA: TGTGCCAGCAGGGGCCTCCACCAAGAGACCCAGTACTTC.

In this sample, this clone turned up once. This chain connects TRBV12-5 to TRBJ2-4, with D hard to call. The V gene lost 6 bases and the J gene lost 0 bases, with 12 bases spanning the gap. The CDR3 is 15 amino acids. Germline CDR1 and CDR2: LGHNT and FRNRAP. The CDR3 region has the DNA TGTGCTAGTGGGAGGTGGGATTTAGCCAAAAACATTCAGTACTTC. It codes for CASGRWDLAKNIQYF.

V and J are TRBV6-5 and TRBJ2-7; 10 bases agree with TRBD2. V shed 6 bases and J 7 bases; nucleotides not matched to a gene: 9. CDR1 is MNHEY, CDR2 SVGAGI, per germline. This CDR3 has 14 amino acids. The chain's CDR3 is CASRGPAGGTEQYF. The CDR3 nucleotides read TGTGCCAGCAGGGGTCCAGCGGGAGGGACAGAGCAGTACTTC.

This chain joins TRBV5-6 and TRBJ2-5; TRBD2 agrees at 7 bases. The CDR3 length is 15 residues. Germline CDR1 and CDR2: SGHDT and YYEEEE. J gave up 9 bases and V 0 bases, and 11 bases lay outside the gene matches. Written as DNA, the CDR3 is TGTGCCAGCAGCTTGGGGCTAGCGGACTCGAGGGCCCAGTACTTC. Protein sequence: CASSLGLADSRAQYF. Together with reference TRBV5-6 and TRBJ2-5, the CDR3 gives the full variable domain: DAGVTQSPTHLIKTRGQQVTLRCSPKSGHDTVSWYQQALGQGPQFIFQYYEEEERQRGNFPDRFSGHQFPNYSSELNVNALLLGDSALYLCASSLGLADSRAQYFGPGTRLLVL.